This T cell receptor beta chain stems from a study of regulatory T cells in long-lasting Graves disease. Library construction for TCR beta used iRepertoire HTBI primers and Arm-PCR of CDR3 regions. TCRdb fed the multiplex PCR reads into MiXCR, producing one record per CDR3 protein. The table lists about 660,000 distinct CDR3 sequences, around 30% of them singletons, with about two fifths in the top ten. The time point here: persistent/refractory GD, antithyroid drugs over 5 years with positive TRAb. Construction of the TCR library relied on RNA isolated from PBMCs. The CDR3 sequence is 20 residues long. V was trimmed by 0 bases and J by 0 bases, leaving 23 bases between them. Germline lookup yields CDR1 LGHNA and CDR2 YNFKEQ.

The rearrangement uses TRBV4-2 and TRBJ1-1, with D possibly matching TRBD1 (5 bases). The sequences come from peripheral blood mononuclear cells (PBMCs), collected when the disease was refractory, from a patient treated with antithyroid drugs. This TCR was sampled from a female donor with Graves disease. In DNA, the CDR3 is TGTGCCAGCAGCCAAGAAGGGCTAGAGGCTGTAAGGACACTGAACACTGAAGCTTTCTTT. This gives the protein CASSQEGLEAVRTLNTEAFF.